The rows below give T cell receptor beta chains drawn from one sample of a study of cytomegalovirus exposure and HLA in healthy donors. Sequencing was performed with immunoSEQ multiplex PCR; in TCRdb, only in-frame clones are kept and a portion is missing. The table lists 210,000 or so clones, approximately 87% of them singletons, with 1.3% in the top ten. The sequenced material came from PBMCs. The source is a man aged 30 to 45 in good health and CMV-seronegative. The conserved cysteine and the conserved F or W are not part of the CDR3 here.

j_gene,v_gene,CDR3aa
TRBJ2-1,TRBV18,ASSPIPAGGPGKF
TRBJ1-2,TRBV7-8,ASSLSRSNYGYT
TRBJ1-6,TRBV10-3,AISEEHPNSPLH
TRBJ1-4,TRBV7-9,ASSSDRHEKLF
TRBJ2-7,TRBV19,ASSLSTMSGYEQY
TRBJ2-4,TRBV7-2,ASSPAGGPAKNIQY
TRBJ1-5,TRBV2,ASSPGTEYQPQH
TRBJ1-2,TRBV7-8,ASSLEWDGDRNVGGYT
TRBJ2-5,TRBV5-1,ASSAGAGGSTETQY
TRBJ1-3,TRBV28,ASSLSGHLGNTIY
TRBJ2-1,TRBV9,ASSVLRF
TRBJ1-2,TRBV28,ASSLGGGQLGGYT
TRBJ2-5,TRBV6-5,ASSYTDRGETQY
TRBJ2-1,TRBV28,ASSLALTGVVYNEQF
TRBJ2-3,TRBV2,ASSDLGTGTDTQY
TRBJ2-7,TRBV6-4,ASTGQGYEQY
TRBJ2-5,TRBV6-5,ASSEPGQQETQY
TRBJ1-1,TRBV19,ASSLRMGRTEAF
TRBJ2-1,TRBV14,ASSQDPDRVGEQF
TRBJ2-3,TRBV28,ASTDKARGTDTQY
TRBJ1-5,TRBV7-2,ASSLEVGDRGQH
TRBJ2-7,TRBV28,ASSLTGAYEQY
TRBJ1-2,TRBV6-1,ASSTDSNYGYT
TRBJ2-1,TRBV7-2,ASSLGGLPYNEQF
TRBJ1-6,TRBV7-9,ASSRRDYNSPLH
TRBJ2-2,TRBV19,ASSFAGTGELF
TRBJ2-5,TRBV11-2,ASSLDQKLAGSQPETQY
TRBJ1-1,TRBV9,ASSVGASGMNTEAF
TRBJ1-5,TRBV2,ASNRDRANQPQH
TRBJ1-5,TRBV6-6,ASSYGRGYNQPQH
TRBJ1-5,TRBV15,ATSRDNGQPQH
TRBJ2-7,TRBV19,ASSAGPYLYEQY
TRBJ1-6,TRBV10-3,AISELGGGSPLH
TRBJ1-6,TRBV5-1,ASSLDRVGVNSPLH
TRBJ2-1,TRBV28,ASSRGGLAGGNEQF
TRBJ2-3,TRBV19,ASREDRTTDTQY
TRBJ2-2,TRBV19,ASSKQGYPGELF
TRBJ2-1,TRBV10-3,AISESSGRWNEQF
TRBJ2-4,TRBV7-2,ASNLSQGIQY
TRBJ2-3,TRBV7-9,ASSTGWNRPDTQY
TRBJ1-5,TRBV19,ASKVDRGASQPQH